The text below deals with one TCR beta chain. Donors of Cohort 3 who recovered were those that had two negative PCRs, clearance, or symptom resolution. This entry belongs to a study of blood T cell repertoires in COVID-19. Study-level information: Sites across the United States, Italy and Spain contributed samples from acute and convalescent COVID-19.

Unmatched junction bases numbered 9, after V lost 4 bases and J lost 6 bases. From germline, CDR1 is SGHNT and CDR2 YENEEA. This CDR3 contains 16 residues. Original processing notes: Counts of nucleated cells, estimated from reference gene primer amplification, were obtained. The protocol was immunoSEQ multiplex PCR, while the TCRdb copy is restricted to in-frame clones and leaves out a portion. V and J calls and clone size are as listed in that table; D and trimming were resolved from the DNA. There are 160,000 or so clones in the sample; around four fifths occur only once, and roughly 8% lies in the top ten.

The specimen sequenced was PBMCs or T cells enriched from blood (not recorded which). The V and J genes are TRBV11-3 and TRBJ2-2, with 9 bases matching TRBD2. This TCR was sampled from a woman aged 45-65 years who had recovered from COVID-19. The CDR3 nucleotides are TGTGCCAGCAGCTCAATTAGCGGGGGAGACCCCGGGGAGCTGTTTTTT. This encodes CASSSISGGDPGELFF.